One and the same sample provided the 12 T cell receptor beta chains below, sequenced in a study of tumor and adjacent non-tumor tissue in lung cancer. Three rounds of nested PCR, following a modified ARM-PCR protocol, produced the TCRbeta library. Each CDR3 protein is one row after TCRdb ran MiXCR on the multiplex PCR reads. The sample shows around 120,000 distinct CDR3 sequences, approximately 66% of them seen only once. This sample's RNA came from whole unsorted tissue. The sequencing input was lung tumor tissue. Receptors originate from a man aged 25-45 years with non-small cell lung cancer.

This chain joins TRBV24-1 and TRBJ2-7, with 7 bases aligning to TRBD2. The CDR3 totals 17 residues. Looked up from germline, CDR1 is KGHDR and CDR2 is SFDVKD. J gave up 5 bases and V 8 bases, and 20 bases lay outside the gene matches. For the CDR3, the DNA is TGTGCCACCACCGAGCTAGCTGGGGGGGAAGCTTTCCACGAGCAGTACTTC. Its protein is CATTELAGGEAFHEQYF.

Points on this clonotype: The missing conserved phenylalanine or tryptophan at the end of this CDR3 makes a read error likely. CDR3: CASSQGTYTDTQYY. As DNA, the CDR3 is TGCGCCAGCAGCCAAGGGACTTACACAGATACGCAGTATTAT. The chain carries TRBV4-3 and TRBJ2-3; D is possibly TRBD2 (5 bases). Germline V gene data show CDR1 as LGHNA and CDR2 as YSLEER. V was clipped by 1 base and J by 2 bases, with 7 bases between them. The CDR3 sequence is 14 residues long.

About this clonotype: One base away lies a much larger clone, so this may be a sequencing read error. V and J are TRBV6-6 and TRBJ1-1, with a tentative D call TRBD1 (6 bases). V gave up 1 base and J gave up 8 bases, with 14 bases separating them. Germline assignment: CDR1 MNHNY and CDR2 SVGAGI (reference sequence). The CDR3 is 14 residues long. CDR3 in DNA: TGTGCCAGCAGTTACTTCCGACAGGAGCACGAAGCTTTCTTT. The encoded protein is CASSYFRQEHEAFF.

With respect to this clonotype: The CDR3 carries no conserved terminal phenylalanine or tryptophan, so it likely arises from a read error. Because the CDR3's place on the DNA is in doubt, the DNA is left out and the CDR3 is given as listed by TCRdb. The rearrangement joins TRBV6-2 or TRBV6-3 to TRBJ2-4; the table's D call, TRBD2, has no DNA check behind it. Germline loops: CDR1 MNHEY, CDR2 SVGEGT. The CDR3 comprises 17 residues, both ends counted. The CDR3 loop is CASTFSGSWRAKNIQYL.

The chain's CDR3 is CASSLYASASYNEWFF. The CDR3 DNA follows: TGTGCCAGCAGCTTATATGCTAGCGCGTCGTACAATGAGTGGTTCTTC. V and J are TRBV11-2 and TRBJ2-1; tentatively, D is TRBD2 (6 bases). There are 16 residues in the CDR3. Germline CDR1 reads SGHAT; CDR2 reads FQNNGV. The ends were cut back, 2 bases at V and 15 bases at J, with 26 bases in the middle.

This chain uses TRBV18 with TRBJ1-5, with 7 bases that match TRBD1. CDR1 KGHSH and CDR2 LQKENI come from the germline V gene. There are 15 residues in the CDR3. Trimming at V came to 6 bases and at J to 5 bases, leaving 10 bases not matched to a gene. This CDR3 reads CASSLGQTDDQPQHF. The DNA of the CDR3 is TGTGCCAGCTCCCTGGGACAGACGGACGATCAGCCCCAGCATTTT.

With respect to this clonotype: At one end, the junction sequence differs from germline, possibly due to a read error. V and J are TRBV20-1 and TRBJ2-5; tentative D call: TRBD2 (5 bases). This CDR3 comprises 14 residues. Germline CDR1 DFQATT, CDR2 SNEGSKA (reference sequence). The CDR3 loop is CSTRVGLAAETQYF. The CDR3, as DNA: TGCAGTACTAGAGTGGGGTTAGCTGCCGAGACCCAGTACTTC.

V and J are TRBV5-8 and TRBJ2-7; D is perhaps TRBD1 or TRBD2 (5 bases each). This CDR3 has 15 residues. CDR1 is SGHTS and CDR2 is YDEGEE in the germline V gene. The V end was cut by 6 bases, the J end by 6 bases, with 22 bases between. The DNA for the CDR3 is TGTGCCAGCACCCACTCACTTTTCCTCGGGGCCGAGCAGTACTTC. Protein product: CASTHSLFLGAEQYF.

As for this clonotype: This likely comes from a read error, as the CDR3 has no conserved phenylalanine or tryptophan at its end. The chain combines TRBV6-6 with TRBJ2-1, with TRBD1 matching over 9 bases. The CDR3 totals 15 residues. CDR1 is MNHNY, CDR2 SVGAGI, per germline (reference sequence). CDR3 sequence (DNA): TGTCCCAGCAGTAAGCCGGGACAGGGTTCCAATGAGCAGTTCTCC. Translated: CPSSKPGQGSNEQFS.

Concerning this clonotype itself: One end of the junction fails to match germline, which may point to a read error. Written as DNA, the CDR3 is TGCGCCAGCAGCCAGACAGGGGTGAGGACAGATGCGCAGTATTTT. It specifies CASSQTGVRTDAQYF. This chain joins TRBV4-1 and TRBJ2-3; 8 bases are a match to TRBD1. Germline CDR1 reads MGHRA; CDR2 reads YSYEKL. The length of the CDR3 is 15 residues.

This clonotype was counted once. A clone one base away is much larger, so this may be a read error. This likely comes from a read error, as the CDR3 has no conserved phenylalanine or tryptophan at its end. The chain couples TRBV12-3 or TRBV12-4 to TRBJ2-7; D remains ambiguous. With 6 bases removed from V and 6 bases from J, the gap between germline ends came to 15 bases. The CDR3 spans 13 residues. The CDR3 sequence is CASSLSQVLEQYS. CDR3 coding DNA: TGTGCCAGCAGCCTATCTCAGGTGCTCGAGCAGTACTCC.

Comment on this clonotype: A junction end diverges from the germline sequence, so it may reflect a read error. The rearrangement joins TRBV5-6 to TRBJ2-3; 8 bases are a match to TRBD1. This CDR3 region has 15 residues. CDR1 and CDR2 (germline): SGHDT, YYEEEE. CDR3 sequence: CVSRPTGGMGDTQYF. CDR3 in DNA: TGTGTCAGCAGACCTACAGGGGGTATGGGAGATACGCAGTATTTT.